The 29 T cell receptor gamma chains below were found in one sample sequenced in a study of gamma-delta chains in newborns, infants, children. TCRdb reran clone calling via CATT on the reads. The table has about 930 gamma-chain clones, around 60% seen once; the top ten hold 45% to 70%. The sequenced sample was blood. The receptors originated from a child who was a newborn, infant or young child, either healthy, febrile or measles-vaccinated (not recorded which).

The chain couples TRGV9 to TRGJP1. The J gene, not given by TCRdb, was assigned here from a germline match of the nucleotide sequence. The CDR3 is 14 amino acids. V was clipped by 6 bases and J by 0 bases; unmatched bases: 4. Germline assignment: CDR1 GITISATS and CDR2 ISYDGTV (reference sequence). Here the CDR3 reads CALWSYTTGWFKIF. The CDR3 region has the DNA TGTGCCTTGTGGTCCTATACCACTGGTTGGTTCAAGATATTT.

The chain uses TRGV8 and TRGJP1. No J segment appears in TCRdb, so it was assigned here by matching the sequence to germline. Germline CDR1 VENAVY, CDR2 YDSYNSRV. Trimming removed 1 base from V and 5 bases from J; junction bases left unmatched: 7. CDR3 length equals 15 residues. This CDR3 reads CATWDSLRTGWFKIF. The CDR3 region has the DNA TGTGCCACCTGGGATAGTCTCCGTACTGGTTGGTTCAAGATATTT.

This chain links TRGV9 with TRGJP. No J gene was available from TCRdb, and it was assigned here by a germline match of the DNA. V shed 0 bases, J shed 8 bases, and the junction held 10 bases outside the gene matches. The CDR3 covers 18 residues. CDR1 and CDR2 (germline): GITISATS, ISYDGTV (reference sequence). This CDR3 is CALWEVHMVQLGKKIKVF. CDR3 DNA: TGTGCCTTGTGGGAGGTGCATATGGTTCAGTTGGGCAAAAAAATCAAGGTATTT.

About this clone itself: The same CDR3 arises from other DNA sequences in this sample as well. This chain links TRGV9 with TRGJP. The J gene comes from matching the DNA to germline here; TCRdb lacks it. V was clipped by 3 bases and J by 4 bases; unmatched bases: 6. Germline CDR1 reads GITISATS; CDR2 reads ISYDGTV (reference sequence). The CDR3 loop spans 17 amino acids. The CDR3 bases are TGTGCCTTGTGGGAGATCCCCCAAGAGTTGGGCAAAAAAATCAAGGTATTT. Translated: CALWEIPQELGKKIKVF.

Only a few counts were recorded for this clone. The chain couples TRGV2 to TRGJP2. The J gene, missing from TCRdb, was assigned here through DNA to germline matching. The CDR3 sequence is 11 residues long. Germline V CDR1 and CDR2: EGSNGY, YDSYNSKV. After removal of 0 bases from V and 12 bases from J, the junction contained 1 base not matched to a gene. The CDR3 loop is CATWDGGIKTF. In DNA, the CDR3 is TGTGCCACCTGGGACGGGGGGATCAAGACGTTT.

Remarks on this clone: This sample also contains other DNA sequences that code for the same CDR3. The gene calls are TRGV2 and TRGJ1 or TRGJ2. The J gene is absent in TCRdb and was assigned here via DNA matching to germline. Germline CDR1 reads EGSNGY; CDR2 reads YDSYNSKV. This CDR3 is 13 amino acids long. Trimming removed 0 bases from V and 4 bases from J; junction bases left unmatched: 3. CDR3 sequence: CATWDGRYYKKLF. CDR3 nucleotides: TGTGCCACCTGGGACGGGAGATATTATAAGAAACTCTTT.

On this clone itself: The junction and the germline gene differ at one end; a read error may be behind it. The rearrangement uses TRGV2 and TRGJ1 or TRGJ2. The J gene, left out of TCRdb, was set here by checking the DNA against germline. Germline assignment: CDR1 EGSNGY and CDR2 YDSYNSKV. CDR3 length: 10 amino acids. CDR3 region: CANWDGQKLF. Written as DNA, the CDR3 is TGTGCCAACTGGGACGGGCAGAAACTCTTT.

With respect to this clone: Other DNA sequences from this sample encode an identical CDR3 as well. V and J are TRGV9 and TRGJP. The J gene was not available in TCRdb and was assigned here by matching the DNA to germline segments. Germline values: CDR1 GITISATS, CDR2 ISYDGTV (reference sequence). This CDR3 has 17 amino acids. The junction had 2 bases not matched to a gene; V was cut back by 1 base and J by 2 bases. CDR3 DNA sequence: TGTGCCTTGTGGGAGGTAAGGCAAGAGTTGGGCAAAAAAATCAAGGTATTT. Translating gives CALWEVRQELGKKIKVF.

The J gene is TRGJ1 or TRGJ2, the V gene TRGV2. TCRdb does not report a J gene; here it was assigned by matching the DNA to germline references. V lost 0 bases to trimming and J lost 12 bases; unmatched junction nucleotides: 5. Per the germline V gene, CDR1 is EGSNGY and CDR2 is YDSYNSKV. This CDR3 is built from 11 residues. CDR3 protein: CATWDGRRKLF. CDR3 sequence (DNA): TGTGCCACCTGGGACGGGCGAAGGAAACTCTTT.

This chain connects TRGV9 to TRGJP. As TCRdb names no J gene, one was assigned here on the basis of a DNA match to germline. V lost 1 base to trimming and J lost 6 bases; unmatched junction nucleotides: 6. The length of the CDR3 is 17 residues. Per the germline V gene, CDR1 is GITISATS and CDR2 is ISYDGTV (reference sequence). DNA for the CDR3: TGTGCCTTGTGGGAGGTCAAATTAGAGTTGGGCAAAAAAATCAAGGTATTT. Its translation is CALWEVKLELGKKIKVF.

This sequence joins TRGV3 and TRGJ1 or TRGJ2. Assignment of the J gene here rests on matching the DNA to germline, because TCRdb gives none. Germline-derived CDR1 and CDR2 are VTNTFY and YDVSTARD (reference sequence). Trimming at V came to 9 bases and at J to 3 bases, leaving 2 bases not matched to a gene. The CDR3 contains 10 residues. The CDR3 loop is CATPYYKKLF. The CDR3 nucleotides are TGTGCCACCCCTTATTATAAGAAACTCTTT.

Turning to this clone: The junction differs from germline at one of its ends, possibly a read error. The rearrangement joins TRGV2 to TRGJP1. TCRdb is silent on the J gene; assignment here came from matching the DNA to germline. CDR1 and CDR2 from the germline V gene are EGSNGY and YDSYNSKV. This CDR3 comprises 15 residues. The CDR3 spells CASWDGPKTGWFKIF. Here the CDR3 DNA reads TGTGCCTCCTGGGACGGGCCGAAGACTGGTTGGTTCAAGATATTT.

Here the CDR3 reads CALWERRGELGKKIKVF. Written as DNA, the CDR3 is TGTGCCTTGTGGGAGCGAAGGGGGGAGTTGGGCAAAAAAATCAAGGTATTT. The chain couples TRGV9 to TRGJP. The J gene, missing from TCRdb, was assigned here through DNA to germline matching. Germline CDR1 GITISATS, CDR2 ISYDGTV (reference sequence). J gave up 7 bases and V 3 bases, and 9 bases lay outside the gene matches. The CDR3 covers 17 residues.

This sequence joins TRGV2 and TRGJP2. Matching the DNA to germline supplied the J gene, which TCRdb does not give. Trimming took 0 bases from V and 0 from J; bases not matched to a gene: 4. The CDR3 is made up of 16 amino acids. The germline V gene encodes CDR1 EGSNGY and CDR2 YDSYNSKV. In DNA, the CDR3 is TGTGCCACCTGGGACGGGCGAGATAGTAGTGATTGGATCAAGACGTTT. Translated, it gives CATWDGRDSSDWIKTF.

This clone was picked up a small number of times. The chain uses TRGV8 and TRGJP2. The J gene comes from matching the DNA to germline here; TCRdb lacks it. This CDR3 has 13 amino acids. J lost 3 bases, V lost 4 bases, and 2 bases had no gene match. Germline V gene sequence: CDR1 VENAVY, CDR2 YDSYNSRV. CDR3 amino acids: CATWEGSDWIKTF. In nucleotides, the CDR3 is TGTGCCACCTGGGAAGGTAGTGATTGGATCAAGACGTTT.

This clone counts as large (0.1 to 1%). The chain combines TRGV9 with TRGJP. Germline assignment: CDR1 GITISATS and CDR2 ISYDGTV (reference sequence). This CDR3 has 17 residues. With 3 bases clipped from V and 6 bases from J, the junction kept 8 bases outside the gene matches. The CDR3 sequence: CALWELVPELGKKIKVF. In DNA, the CDR3 is TGTGCCTTGTGGGAGCTTGTCCCAGAGTTGGGCAAAAAAATCAAGGTATTT.

Notes on this clone: Other DNA sequences in this sample translate to the same CDR3. The chain is built from TRGV9 and TRGJP. No J gene is reported in TCRdb; it was inferred here by comparing the DNA with germline. Trimming at V came to 0 bases and at J to 6 bases, leaving 5 bases not matched to a gene. The germline CDR1 and CDR2 sequences are GITISATS and ISYDGTV (reference sequence). The CDR3 consists of 17 residues. DNA for the CDR3: TGTGCCTTGTGGGAGGTGCAGGGAGAGTTGGGCAAAAAAATCAAGGTATTT. The encoded protein is CALWEVQGELGKKIKVF.

The chain uses TRGV9 and TRGJ1 or TRGJ2. The J gene, missing from TCRdb, was assigned here through DNA to germline matching. The CDR3 covers 10 residues. In germline, CDR1 is GITISATS, CDR2 ISYDGTV (reference sequence). Trimming took 7 bases from V and 3 from J; bases not matched to a gene: 0. The CDR3 DNA sequence: TGTGCCTTGTGTTATTATAAGAAACTCTTT. Amino acid sequence: CALCYYKKLF.

This chain uses TRGV8 with TRGJP2. The J gene was missing in TCRdb and was found by matching the end of the DNA to germline. V trimming: 5 bases; J trimming: 0 bases; junction bases outside the gene matches: 6. Per the germline V gene, CDR1 is VENAVY and CDR2 is YDSYNSRV. The CDR3 loop spans 15 amino acids. CDR3 nucleotides: TGTGCCACCTGGGCCGCATATAGTAGTGATTGGATCAAGACGTTT. This codes for CATWAAYSSDWIKTF.

This clone qualifies as large. The sample has other DNA sequences that encode this CDR3 too. The chain uses TRGV9 and TRGJP. In the absence of a J gene in TCRdb, the DNA was matched to germline to assign it here. This CDR3 is 15 amino acids long. With V trimmed by 2 bases and J by 7 bases, 2 bases remained unmatched. Germline assignment: CDR1 GITISATS and CDR2 ISYDGTV (reference sequence). Written as DNA, the CDR3 is TGTGCCTTGTGGGAGGGGGAGTTGGGCAAAAAAATCAAGGTATTT. The encoded protein is CALWEGELGKKIKVF.

This clone was picked up one time. Other DNA sequences in the sample encode the same CDR3. The chain uses TRGV9 and TRGJP. As TCRdb names no J gene, one was assigned here on the basis of a DNA match to germline. This CDR3 comprises 17 residues. Trimming cost V 0 bases and J 3 bases; bases outside gene matches: 2. Germline lookup yields CDR1 GITISATS and CDR2 ISYDGTV (reference sequence). The CDR3 spells CALWEVLQELGKKIKVF. The CDR3 DNA reads TGTGCCTTGTGGGAGGTGCTGCAAGAGTTGGGCAAAAAAATCAAGGTATTT.

This clone was counted between two and nine times. The chain is built from TRGV9 and TRGJP. Assignment of the J gene here rests on matching the DNA to germline, because TCRdb gives none. Germline trimming cut 3 bases from V and 6 bases from J; bases unmatched to any gene: 8. The CDR3 contains 17 residues. In germline, CDR1 is GITISATS, CDR2 ISYDGTV (reference sequence). CDR3 bases: TGTGCCTTGTGGGAGCCGATGGGAGAGTTGGGCAAAAAAATCAAGGTATTT. As protein: CALWEPMGELGKKIKVF.

With the J gene uncalled, the V gene is TRGV9. CDR3 size: 15 residues. Germline V gives CDR1 GITISATS, CDR2 ISYDGTV (reference sequence). In DNA form, the CDR3 reads TGTGCCCTGTGGGGGCAAGAGGTGGGCAAAAAAATAAAGGTCTTT. Translation: CALWGQEVGKKIKVF.

The chain has TRGV9 and TRGJP. No J segment appears in TCRdb, so it was assigned here by matching the sequence to germline. The CDR3 runs 18 residues. Trimming removed 0 bases from V and 4 bases from J; junction bases left unmatched: 6. The germline V gene encodes CDR1 GITISATS and CDR2 ISYDGTV (reference sequence). CDR3 protein: CALWEVGVQELGKKIKVF. CDR3 nucleotide sequence: TGTGCCTTGTGGGAGGTGGGGGTTCAAGAGTTGGGCAAAAAAATCAAGGTATTT.

In its sample, this clone was seen a few times. A much larger clone sits a single nucleotide away, making a read error possible. This same CDR3 is encoded by further DNA sequences in the sample. The rearrangement links TRGV9 to TRGJP. Here the J gene was assigned by germline matching of the DNA, as TCRdb has none. This CDR3 has 16 residues. Germline V gene data show CDR1 as GITISATS and CDR2 as ISYDGTV (reference sequence). V was pared by 1 base and J by 7 bases, with 4 bases of the junction left unmatched. CDR3 bases: TGTGCCTTGTGGGAGGTCAGGGAGTTGGGCAAAAAAATCAAGGTATTT. It translates to CALWEVRELGKKIKVF.

This sequence joins TRGV9 and TRGJ1 or TRGJ2. TCRdb does not report a J gene; here it was assigned by matching the DNA to germline references. The length of the CDR3 is 13 residues. Germline values: CDR1 GITISATS, CDR2 ISYDGTV (reference sequence). V lost 3 bases, J lost 10 bases, and 12 bases stayed unmatched. The CDR3 DNA reads as TGTGCCTTGTGGGAGCATCCTAGGAGGAAGAAACTCTTT. Its protein product is CALWEHPRRKKLF.

This chain links TRGV2 with TRGJ1 or TRGJ2. Because TCRdb records no J gene, it was assigned here through a match of the DNA to germline. The V segment lost 0 bases and the J segment 7 bases; nucleotides outside the gene matches: 6. The length of the CDR3 is 13 residues. Germline V CDR1 and CDR2: EGSNGY, YDSYNSKV. CDR3 sequence: CATWDGMGYKKLF. In nucleotides, the CDR3 is TGTGCCACCTGGGACGGGATGGGGTATAAGAAACTCTTT.

This chain uses TRGV9 with TRGJP. The J gene comes from matching the DNA to germline here; TCRdb lacks it. Germline V gene sequence: CDR1 GITISATS, CDR2 ISYDGTV (reference sequence). The J segment lost 8 bases and the V segment lost 2 bases, leaving 3 bases of the junction unmatched. CDR3 length equals 15 residues. The CDR3 protein is CALWEAKLGKKIKVF. The CDR3 coding sequence is TGTGCCTTGTGGGAGGCCAAGTTGGGCAAAAAAATCAAGGTATTT.

Of note for this clone: A junction end diverges from the germline sequence, so it may reflect a read error. This chain uses TRGV9 with TRGJP. The J gene is not listed in TCRdb, so it was assigned here from a DNA match to germline. The CDR3 runs 17 residues. From germline, CDR1 is GITISATS and CDR2 ISYDGTV (reference sequence). This CDR3 is CALWKVSQELGKKIKVF. The CDR3 DNA reads as TGTGCCTTGTGGAAGGTGTCCCAAGAGTTGGGCAAAAAAATCAAGGTATTT.